The 9 T cell receptor beta chains presented below share a single source sample, sequenced in a study of T cells in Graves' hyperthyroidism and ophthalmopathy. From RNA transcripts, TCR beta CDR3 regions were amplified. First-round RT-PCR of the TCR CDR3 relied on the HTBI primer set. TCRdb passed the multiplex PCR reads through MiXCR, listing each CDR3 protein once. Of 300,000 to 450,000 distinct CDR3 sequences detected, 15% appear once; the ten largest clones hold approximately 29%. Sample: blood. The receptor source for this set is a woman aged 25-40 years with Graves' hyperthyroidism.

In this sample, this clonotype turned up once. The rearrangement uses TRBV30 and TRBJ2-1, with no clear D. Germline CDR1 and CDR2: GTSNPN and SVGIG (reference sequence). This CDR3 is 14 amino acids long. Trimming shortened V by 2 bases and J by 4 bases, and 12 bases separated the two germline ends. The CDR3 is CAWSWLPDYNEQFF. The CDR3 region has the DNA TGTGCCTGGAGTTGGCTACCGGATTACAATGAGCAGTTCTTC.

The genes are TRBV5-4 and TRBJ2-3; D unresolved. Germline V gene lookup returns CDR1 SGHNT and CDR2 YYREEE (reference sequence). V shed 9 bases and J shed 1 base, with 12 bases lying between them. This CDR3 is 13 amino acids long. DNA for the CDR3: TGTGCCACCTTGGGGTCTGGCACAGATACGCAGTATTTT. It specifies CATLGSGTDTQYF.

Concerning this clonotype itself: Possible read error: a much larger clone is one base away. The genes are TRBV2 and TRBJ2-3; TRBD2 matches 9 bases. With 6 bases clipped from V and 3 bases from J, the junction kept 13 bases outside the gene matches. Per the germline V gene, CDR1 is SNHLY and CDR2 is FYNNEI. The CDR3 consists of 17 residues. The CDR3 loop reads CASRDDGGGVWTDTQYF. The CDR3 nucleotides read TGTGCCAGCAGAGATGACGGCGGGGGGGTTTGGACAGATACGCAGTATTTT.

The sample holds many counts of this clonotype. The chain carries TRBV7-9 and TRBJ2-7; a weak D match, TRBD2 (5 bases). CDR1 and CDR2 (germline): SEHNR, FQNEAQ (reference sequence). V was pared by 1 base and J by 4 bases, with 8 bases between. The CDR3 runs 13 residues. CDR3 nucleotides: TGTGCCAGCAGCTTAGGAGGACTTTACGAGCAGTACTTC. Its translation: CASSLGGLYEQYF. The full variable domain, completed using reference TRBV7-9 and TRBJ2-7, is DTGVSQNPRHKITKRGQNVTFRCDPISEHNRLYWYRQTLGQGPEFLTYFQNEAQLEKSRLLSDRFSAERPKGSFSTLEIQRTEQGDSAMYLCASSLGGLYEQYFGPGTRLTVT.

There are a few counts of this clonotype. The V and J genes are TRBV10-3 and TRBJ2-1, with a tentative D call TRBD2 (6 bases). The CDR3 is 13 amino acids. The germline CDR1 and CDR2 sequences are ENHRY and SYGVKD. V dropped 3 bases and J dropped 5 bases, with 8 bases sitting between them. CDR3 residues: CAISEGGNNEQFF. CDR3 coding DNA: TGTGCCATCAGTGAAGGAGGGAACAATGAGCAGTTCTTC.

V is TRBV5-4 and J is TRBJ2-7; TRBD2 aligns across 10 bases. J gave up 5 bases and V 1 base, and 6 bases lay outside the gene matches. CDR1 is SGHNT and CDR2 is YYREEE in the germline V gene (reference sequence). This CDR3 spans 15 amino acids. In nucleotides, the CDR3 is TGTGCCAGCAGCTTGCAAGCGGGAGGGCCGAACGAGCAGTACTTC. Residues: CASSLQAGGPNEQYF.

Many counts were recorded for this clonotype. This chain connects TRBV30 to TRBJ2-7, with D possibly matching TRBD2 (6 bases). There are 12 residues in the CDR3. Germline CDR1 and CDR2: GTSNPN and SVGIG (reference sequence). Trimming removed 8 bases at V and 2 bases at J, with 13 bases between. The CDR3 sequence is CAVTSPPYEQYF. The CDR3 region has the DNA TGTGCCGTAACTAGCCCACCCTACGAGCAGTACTTC.

The DNA of the CDR3 is TGCAGTGCCTTTGCAGGGATGGAGATGCGAGGCTACACCTTC. Amino acids: CSAFAGMEMRGYTF. The genes are TRBV20-1 and TRBJ1-2; TRBD1 is a possible D gene (5 bases). The V end lost 6 bases, the J end lost 8 bases, and 22 bases lay between the germline ends. Germline V lookup: CDR1 DFQATT, CDR2 SNEGSKA (reference sequence). This CDR3 is 14 amino acids long.

The sample holds a few counts of this clonotype. The J gene is TRBJ1-1, the V gene TRBV28; D gene unclear. Germline V lookup: CDR1 MDHEN, CDR2 SYDVKM. The length of the CDR3 is 15 residues. The V end lost 5 bases, the J end lost 3 bases, and 16 bases lay between the germline ends. This chain's CDR3 is CASSPSDSTDTEAFF. CDR3 DNA: TGTGCCAGCAGTCCCTCTGACTCGACTGACACTGAAGCTTTCTTT.